The rows below give T cell receptor beta chains drawn from one sample of a study of cytomegalovirus exposure and HLA in healthy donors. The method was immunoSEQ multiplex PCR; TCRdb's version includes in-frame clones alone and lacks a portion of them. The sample shows 140,000 or so clones, approximately 80% of them seen only once. Sequencing was performed on PBMCs. The receptor set was obtained from a woman aged 60-75 years in good health and CMV-seropositive. The CDR3 runs from the conserved cysteine through the conserved F or W. Fields, in order: CDR3 DNA, CDR3 protein, D gene, J gene, V gene, clone size. D genes are given only for firm matches. For some rows the clone size is stated as once, few or many, or as a class when expanded; others skip it.

CDR3 DNA: TGTGCCAGCAGCTATGACGGGGCGGGACAGGTGGATGACTATGGCTACACCTTC
CDR3 protein: CASSYDGAGQVDDYGYTF
D gene: TRBD1
J gene: TRBJ1-2
V gene: TRBV4-2
clone size: .

CDR3 DNA: TGTGCCAGCAGCCAAGGCCCAGGGTGGGAAGCCAAAAACATTCAGTACTTC
CDR3 protein: CASSQGPGWEAKNIQYF
D gene: .
J gene: TRBJ2-4
V gene: TRBV4-2
clone size: .

CDR3 DNA: TGTGCCAGCAGCCCCCTGGCGGGTGCCGCTAGCACAGATACGCAGTATTTT
CDR3 protein: CASSPLAGAASTDTQYF
D gene: .
J gene: TRBJ2-3
V gene: TRBV14
clone size: .

CDR3 DNA: TGTGCCAGCAGCAAATTATGGGCGGGCCGGACTGGGTACGAGCAGTACTTC
CDR3 protein: CASSKLWAGRTGYEQYF
D gene: .
J gene: TRBJ2-7
V gene: TRBV21-1
clone size: .

CDR3 DNA: TGTGCCAGCTCACCACCAACTAGCGGGAGTATCTACGAGCAGTACTTC
CDR3 protein: CASSPPTSGSIYEQYF
D gene: TRBD2
J gene: TRBJ2-7
V gene: TRBV18
clone size: .

CDR3 DNA: TGTGCCAGCAGCCACCCCCCCGGGAGCACAGATACGCAGTATTTT
CDR3 protein: CASSHPPGSTDTQYF
D gene: .
J gene: TRBJ2-3
V gene: TRBV9
clone size: .

CDR3 DNA: TGTGCCTGGAGCCCTGGGGCGGTTAACCCGGGTGGCTACACCTTC
CDR3 protein: CAWSPGAVNPGGYTF
D gene: .
J gene: TRBJ1-2
V gene: TRBV30
clone size: .

CDR3 DNA: TGTGCCAGCAGCAGAGCAACGTTAGCGGGAGTCTCCTACAATGAGCAGTTCTTC
CDR3 protein: CASSRATLAGVSYNEQFF
D gene: TRBD2
J gene: TRBJ2-1
V gene: TRBV7-8
clone size: .

CDR3 DNA: TGTGCCAGCAGCCGGGTTGGACAGTATGGCTACACCTTC
CDR3 protein: CASSRVGQYGYTF
D gene: .
J gene: TRBJ1-2
V gene: TRBV7-9
clone size: .

CDR3 DNA: TGTGCCAGCTCGCTGGGACACTCTCAAGAGACCCAGTACTTC
CDR3 protein: CASSLGHSQETQYF
D gene: .
J gene: TRBJ2-5
V gene: TRBV18
clone size: .

CDR3 DNA: TGTGCCAGCAGCACCTCGACAGTAGAGGAAGAGACCCAGTACTTC
CDR3 protein: CASSTSTVEEETQYF
D gene: .
J gene: TRBJ2-5
V gene: TRBV7-6
clone size: .

CDR3 DNA: TGTGCCAGTAGTACCCCGGGACAGGGGACCAATGAGCAGTTCTTC
CDR3 protein: CASSTPGQGTNEQFF
D gene: TRBD1
J gene: TRBJ2-1
V gene: TRBV19
clone size: .

CDR3 DNA: TGTGCCAGCAGTGAAAGGGGCGGGAACTCCTACGAGCAGTACTTC
CDR3 protein: CASSERGGNSYEQYF
D gene: .
J gene: TRBJ2-7
V gene: TRBV28
clone size: .

CDR3 DNA: TGTGCCAGCTCACTGGCCATGCGGCTTGGGGCCAACGTCCTGACTTTC
CDR3 protein: CASSLAMRLGANVLTF
D gene: .
J gene: TRBJ2-6
V gene: TRBV18
clone size: few

CDR3 DNA: TGTGCCTGGAGGAGGGCAGGGGGATCCTACAATGAGCAGTTCTTC
CDR3 protein: CAWRRAGGSYNEQFF
D gene: TRBD1
J gene: TRBJ2-1
V gene: TRBV30
clone size: .

CDR3 DNA: TGTGCCAGCAGCACCGAACAGGGCCACTCGAGTGGCTACACCTTC
CDR3 protein: CASSTEQGHSSGYTF
D gene: .
J gene: TRBJ1-2
V gene: TRBV7-3
clone size: .

CDR3 DNA: TGTGCCAGCAGCCCTCTAGCGGGTTCCTACAATGAGCAGTTCTTC
CDR3 protein: CASSPLAGSYNEQFF
D gene: TRBD2
J gene: TRBJ2-1
V gene: TRBV11-3
clone size: .

CDR3 DNA: TGTGCCAGCAGCGATCACGGAGGGCCCGATAACTATGGCTACACCTTC
CDR3 protein: CASSDHGGPDNYGYTF
D gene: .
J gene: TRBJ1-2
V gene: TRBV9
clone size: .

CDR3 DNA: TGTGCCAGCAGTCCCGACACTTACACCGGGGAGCTGTTTTTT
CDR3 protein: CASSPDTYTGELFF
D gene: .
J gene: TRBJ2-2
V gene: TRBV6-1
clone size: .